The 20 T cell receptor beta chains below were found in one sample sequenced in a study of regulatory T cells in long-lasting Graves disease. Indicated time point: newly diagnosed GD, antithyroid drugs for less than 3 months. Preparation of the TCR library used RNA extracted from PBMCs. Sequencing libraries for TCR beta were prepared with iRepertoire HTBI primers and Arm-PCR of CDR3 regions. TCRdb redid the calling of the multiplex PCR reads with MiXCR, one entry per CDR3 protein. The sample has 400,000 to 450,000 distinct CDR3 sequences, roughly 15% seen once; the top ten hold around a tenth. The same specimen was also included in a second study, on T cells in Graves' hyperthyroidism and ophthalmopathy.

The material was peripheral blood mononuclear cells (PBMCs), obtained at new diagnosis, from a patient treated with antithyroid drugs. The receptors were gathered from a woman in her thirties with Graves disease.

The J gene is TRBJ2-7, the V gene TRBV15; 10 nucleotides line up with TRBD2. This CDR3 is 17 amino acids long. Trimming took 0 bases from V and 3 from J; bases not matched to a gene: 8. Germline lookup yields CDR1 LNHNV and CDR2 YYDKDF (reference sequence). CDR3 protein: CATSRDGASGSIYEQYF. Written as DNA, the CDR3 is TGTGCCACCAGCAGAGATGGGGCTAGCGGGAGTATCTACGAGCAGTACTTC.

The V and J genes are TRBV5-1 and TRBJ2-7, with 7 bases that match TRBD2. The CDR3 is 17 residues long. From germline, CDR1 is SGHRS and CDR2 YFSETQ. Germline trimming cut 3 bases from V and 1 base from J; bases unmatched to any gene: 13. The CDR3 coding sequence is TGCGCCAGCAGCTCTCGGGAGGCAGAAGTTCCTTCCTACGAGCAGTACTTC. This codes for CASSSREAEVPSYEQYF.

This clonotype came up a few times. The gene calls are TRBV2 and TRBJ2-7; D may be TRBD1 (6 bases). The CDR3 runs to 12 residues. Between the trimmed V and J ends, which lost 1 base and 11 bases, there was a span of 12 bases. Per the germline V gene, CDR1 is SNHLY and CDR2 is FYNNEI. The DNA of the CDR3 is TGTGCCAGCAGTGAAGAGGGGGTGATAGAGTACTTC. Translated: CASSEEGVIEYF.

The sample holds many counts of this clonotype. The chain recombines TRBV18 with TRBJ2-1; 14 bases agree with TRBD2. The CDR3 has 16 residues. Germline V gene data show CDR1 as KGHSH and CDR2 as LQKENI. The trim removed 4 bases at V and 8 bases at J, leaving 7 bases unmatched. CDR3: CASSLGLAGGGYEQFF. For the CDR3, the DNA is TGTGCCAGCTCACTCGGACTAGCGGGAGGAGGGTATGAGCAGTTCTTC.

The rearrangement joins TRBV6-5 to TRBJ2-2, with D maybe TRBD1 (8 bases). Germline CDR1 and CDR2: MNHEY and SVGAGI. The length of the CDR3 is 17 residues. Trimming pared 2 bases from V and 1 base from J, leaving 14 bases between. The CDR3: CASSYLGGTGNTGELFF. CDR3 coding DNA: TGTGCCAGCAGTTACCTCGGGGGGACAGGGAACACCGGGGAGCTGTTTTTT.

Concerning this clonotype: Since a much larger clone is just one base distant, this may be a read error. The chain couples TRBV5-4 to TRBJ2-2; D could derive from TRBD1 or TRBD2 (5 bases each). Germline lookup yields CDR1 SGHNT and CDR2 YYREEE (reference sequence). The CDR3 is made up of 14 amino acids. The V gene lost 4 bases and the J gene lost 2 bases, with 9 bases spanning the gap. CDR3 residues: CASSRDVNTGELFF. The CDR3 DNA reads as TGTGCCAGCAGCAGGGACGTTAACACCGGGGAGCTGTTTTTT.

This clonotype was picked up many times. The J gene is TRBJ1-1, the V gene TRBV5-1; TRBD1 matches 8 bases. CDR3 length: 12 amino acids. V gave up 5 bases and J gave up 5 bases; unmatched junction bases: 2. The germline CDR1 and CDR2 sequences are SGHRS and YFSETQ. CDR3 protein: CASRDRETEAFF. CDR3 DNA: TGCGCCAGCAGGGACAGGGAGACTGAAGCTTTCTTT.

This clonotype was detected many times. V gene TRBV7-3 combines with J gene TRBJ2-1, with D perhaps being TRBD1 or TRBD2 (5 bases each). V shed 4 bases and J shed 9 bases, with 19 bases lying between them. The CDR3 length is 15 residues. Germline V gives CDR1 SGHTA, CDR2 FQGTGA. The CDR3 nucleotides are TGTGCCAGCAGCTCTTCGGGGCCCGGGAAAGGTGAGCAGTTCTTC. Its translation is CASSSSGPGKGEQFF.

In this sample, this clonotype turned up many times. The chain links TRBV24-1 to TRBJ2-2; possible D gene TRBD2, 6 bases. The CDR3 sequence is 19 residues long. CDR1 KGHDR and CDR2 SFDVKD come from the germline V gene. The V end lost 1 base, the J end lost 5 bases, and 22 bases lay between the germline ends. This CDR3 reads CATSDFRPRDGRQTGELFF. In DNA form, the CDR3 reads TGTGCCACCAGTGATTTCCGCCCCCGGGACGGGAGACAGACCGGGGAGCTGTTTTTT.

This clonotype has a handful of counts. The chain recombines TRBV7-2 with TRBJ1-5; no reliable D call. Looked up from germline, CDR1 is SGHTA and CDR2 is FQGNSA. V was cut by 5 bases and J by 4 bases, with 12 bases left in between. CDR3 length: 14 amino acids. The CDR3 loop is CASSPDLTNQPQHF. In DNA, the CDR3 is TGTGCCAGCAGCCCCGATTTGACAAATCAGCCCCAGCATTTT.

This clonotype was picked up many times. The V and J genes are TRBV28 and TRBJ1-1; a possible D gene is TRBD1 (6 bases). With 2 bases removed from V and 5 bases from J, the gap between germline ends came to 9 bases. CDR1 is MDHEN, CDR2 SYDVKM, per germline. The CDR3 contains 13 residues. CDR3: CASSLPGETEAFF. The CDR3 DNA is TGTGCCAGCAGTTTACCAGGGGAAACTGAAGCTTTCTTT.

This clonotype came up many times. The chain employs TRBV7-9 and TRBJ2-1; maybe TRBD2 (5 bases). CDR1 is SEHNR, CDR2 FQNEAQ, per germline (reference sequence). The CDR3 is made up of 14 amino acids. Trimming shortened V by 4 bases and J by 9 bases, and 16 bases separated the two germline ends. The CDR3 here is CASSYPRLAREQFF. The CDR3 DNA reads TGTGCCAGCAGCTACCCCCGGCTAGCACGTGAGCAGTTCTTC. Supplemented by reference TRBV7-9 and TRBJ2-1, the full variable domain reads DTGVSQNPRHKITKRGQNVTFRCDPISEHNRLYWYRQTLGQGPEFLTYFQNEAQLEKSRLLSDRFSAERPKGSFSTLEIQRTEQGDSAMYLCASSYPRLAREQFFGPGTRLTVL.

The chain couples TRBV7-8 to TRBJ2-7; TRBD2 matches at 8 bases. CDR1 is SGHVS and CDR2 is FQNEAQ in the germline V gene. The CDR3 contains 14 residues. Trimming cost V 7 bases and J 4 bases; bases outside gene matches: 9. The CDR3 DNA sequence: TGTGCCAGCATCCCGGGACTAGGGTTTTACGAGCAGTACTTC. As protein: CASIPGLGFYEQYF.

In regard to this clonotype: This may be a read error, as it is one base from a much larger clone. The rearrangement joins TRBV2 to TRBJ2-1; possible D gene TRBD2, 7 bases. Germline assignment: CDR1 SNHLY and CDR2 FYNNEI. The CDR3 length is 14 residues. DNA of the CDR3: TGTGCCCACGAGCGGGACAATTCCTACGATGAGCAGTTCTTC. Its protein product is CAHERDNSYDEQFF. The whole variable domain, filled in from reference TRBV2 and TRBJ2-1, reads EPEVTQTPSHQVTQMGQEVILRCVPISNHLYFYWYRQILGQKVEFLVSFYNNEISEKSEIFDDQFSVERPDGSNFTLKIRSTKLEDSAMYFCAHERDNSYDEQFFGPGTRLTVL.

The table lists this clonotype with many counts. The chain carries TRBV5-6 and TRBJ1-1, with D unresolved. V shed 0 bases and J shed 7 bases, with 7 bases lying between them. Germline CDR1 reads SGHDT; CDR2 reads YYEEEE. The CDR3 runs 12 residues. The DNA for the CDR3 is TGTGCCAGCAGCTTGGCCGGAGATGAAGCTTTCTTT. As protein: CASSLAGDEAFF. Supplemented by reference TRBV5-6 and TRBJ1-1, the full variable domain reads DAGVTQSPTHLIKTRGQQVTLRCSPKSGHDTVSWYQQALGQGPQFIFQYYEEEERQRGNFPDRFSGHQFPNYSSELNVNALLLGDSALYLCASSLAGDEAFFGQGTRLTVV.

J is TRBJ1-5 and V is TRBV10-2, with D possibly being TRBD1 (5 bases). V dropped 2 bases and J dropped 7 bases, with 15 bases sitting between them. This CDR3 is 15 amino acids long. Germline lookup yields CDR1 WSHSY and CDR2 SAAADI. The CDR3 loop reads CASSEVPGMPQPQHF. The CDR3 DNA reads TGCGCCAGCAGTGAGGTACCAGGGATGCCCCAGCCCCAGCATTTT.

There are many counts of this clonotype. The chain is built from TRBV20-1 and TRBJ2-1; TRBD2 is a possible D gene (5 bases). The germline V gene encodes CDR1 DFQATT and CDR2 SNEGSKA (reference sequence). Trimming took 3 bases from V and 0 from J, leaving 12 bases between them. The CDR3 consists of 15 residues. Written as DNA, the CDR3 is TGCAGTGCTAGGCTTGCGGGCCCCTCCTACAATGAGCAGTTCTTC. This gives the protein CSARLAGPSYNEQFF.

This clonotype was counted a few times. CDR3 sequence: CASSLGQGAHEKLFF. In DNA, the CDR3 is TGTGCCAGCAGTTTAGGCCAGGGGGCTCATGAAAAACTGTTTTTT. V gene TRBV27 combines with J gene TRBJ1-4; TRBD1 matches at 8 bases. Germline values: CDR1 MNHEY, CDR2 SMNVEV (reference sequence). The CDR3 has 15 residues. The ends lost 2 bases at V and 6 bases at J; junction bases unmatched: 5.

As to this clonotype: A much bigger clone sits one base away, suggesting this may be a read error. This chain links TRBV20-1 with TRBJ2-2, with TRBD2 as a possible D gene (5 bases). Trimming stripped 5 bases from V and 4 bases from J, with 17 bases between. The CDR3 is 15 residues long. Germline V gene data show CDR1 as DFQATT and CDR2 as SNEGSKA (reference sequence). The CDR3 DNA sequence: TGCAGTGCTGATGGACCAGCGGACTCCACCGGGGAGCTGTTTTTT. Its translation is CSADGPADSTGELFF.

This clonotype was detected many times. The chain couples TRBV7-9 to TRBJ2-7; D is unresolved. V was shortened by 7 bases and J by 6 bases, with 22 bases between the two germline ends. The germline V gene encodes CDR1 SEHNR and CDR2 FQNEAQ (reference sequence). The CDR3 spans 15 residues. This CDR3 reads CASTQRSAASGEQYF. CDR3 DNA sequence: TGTGCCAGCACCCAGAGATCAGCAGCGTCTGGCGAGCAGTACTTC.